The 15 T cell receptor beta chains below were found in one sample sequenced in a study of OX40 agonist ivuxolimab in advanced cancers. This table comes from immunoSEQ multiplex PCR, and its TCRdb copy is limited to in-frame clones, with some not included. The data contain 70,000 to 85,000 clones, just over 90% of them singletons. Sequencing was performed on CD4+ or CD8+ T cells sorted from blood, taken in a trial of the OX40 agonist ivuxolimab. Every receptor here comes from an adult with an advanced solid tumor such as melanoma, head and neck, liver or kidney cancer.

This chain links TRBV23-1 with TRBJ1-4; D unclear. TRBV23-1 is treated as an ORF (open reading frame) with a function not yet certain. This CDR3 is 15 amino acids long. V lost 5 bases and J lost 8, with 18 bases in between. CDR3: CASSTRLWGLEKLFF. CDR3 nucleotides: TGCGCCAGCAGTACTCGACTTTGGGGATTGGAAAAACTGTTTTTT.

In DNA, the CDR3 is TGCGCCAGCAGCGGACTAGCGGGAGTGTCCGGGGAGCTGTTTTTT. Protein product: CASSGLAGVSGELFF. The chain employs TRBV5-1 and TRBJ2-2; 13 bases agree with TRBD2. V trimming: 4 bases; J trimming: 6 bases; junction bases outside the gene matches: 3. This CDR3 is 15 amino acids long. Germline CDR1 SGHRS, CDR2 YFSETQ.

The chain combines TRBV9 with TRBJ2-1; no clear D. Germline V CDR1 and CDR2: SGDLS, YYNGEE. V was shortened by 3 bases and J by 7 bases, with 11 bases between the two germline ends. The CDR3 extends over 13 amino acids. The CDR3 region has the DNA TGTGCCAGCAGCGCCTCGGTGAGTAATGAGCAGTTCTTC. This translates into CASSASVSNEQFF. The full variable domain, completed using reference TRBV9 and TRBJ2-1, is DSGVTQTPKHLITATGQRVTLRCSPRSGDLSVYWYQQSLDQGLQFLIQYYNGEERAKGNILERFSAQQFPDLHSELNLSSLELGDSALYFCASSASVSNEQFFGPGTRLTVL.

This clone has just one count. The chain has TRBV2 and TRBJ1-1; D is unresolved. There are 14 residues in the CDR3. Germline CDR1 and CDR2: SNHLY and FYNNEI. The V end lost 6 bases, the J end lost 6 bases, and 17 bases lay between the germline ends. The CDR3 is CASSPDGKVSEAFF. The CDR3, as DNA: TGTGCCAGCAGCCCGGACGGGAAGGTGTCTGAAGCTTTCTTT.

This chain connects TRBV28 to TRBJ2-3, with D possibly matching TRBD2 (6 bases). Germline values: CDR1 MDHEN, CDR2 SYDVKM. The CDR3 sequence is 15 residues long. V shed 5 bases and J shed 2 bases, with 14 bases lying between them. The chain's CDR3 is CASSKGLGNTDTQYF. The CDR3 DNA follows: TGTGCCAGCAGTAAGGGACTGGGGAACACAGATACGCAGTATTTT.

The rearrangement uses TRBV5-6 and TRBJ2-7, with a tentative D call TRBD1 (5 bases). The CDR3 runs 15 residues. Trimming cost V 0 bases and J 4 bases, with 14 bases left between them. The germline V gene has CDR1 SGHDT and CDR2 YYEEEE. The CDR3: CASSLERTQEYEQYF. CDR3 nucleotides: TGTGCCAGCAGCTTGGAACGGACACAAGAATACGAGCAGTACTTC.

The chain links TRBV7-6 to TRBJ2-3; D is perhaps TRBD1 or TRBD2 (5 bases each). The germline V and J ends were trimmed by 1 base and 6 bases, with 14 bases remaining between them. The CDR3 loop spans 15 amino acids. Germline CDR1 reads SGHVS; CDR2 reads FNYEAQ. The DNA for the CDR3 is TGTGCCAGCAGCTTAGTTAGGCCGGGGACGGATACGCAGTATTTT. Its translation is CASSLVRPGTDTQYF.

This chain uses TRBV18 with TRBJ1-2, with 9 positions matching TRBD1. The junction had 3 bases not matched to a gene; V was cut back by 2 bases and J by 2 bases. The CDR3 loop spans 15 amino acids. Per germline, CDR1 KGHSH and CDR2 LQKENI. CDR3 amino acids: CASSPGQGKNYGYTF. DNA for the CDR3: TGTGCCAGCTCACCAGGACAGGGGAAGAACTATGGCTACACCTTC.

CDR3 sequence reads: CASSHTSGSISYNEQFF. DNA for the CDR3: TGTGCCAGCAGCCATACTAGCGGGTCCATCTCCTACAATGAGCAGTTCTTC. J is TRBJ2-1 and V is TRBV7-9; 9 bases are shared with TRBD2. The length of the CDR3 is 17 residues. Germline assignment: CDR1 SEHNR and CDR2 FQNEAQ (reference sequence). The ends lost 5 bases at V and 0 bases at J; junction bases unmatched: 8.

The chain links TRBV2 to TRBJ1-1; 11 bases agree with TRBD1. This CDR3 is 14 amino acids long. Trimming removed 8 bases from V and 5 bases from J; junction bases left unmatched: 7. CDR1 and CDR2 from the germline V gene are SNHLY and FYNNEI. In DNA form, the CDR3 reads TGTGCCAGCTCCGGACAGGGGGCGAGGACTGAAGCTTTCTTT. Protein product: CASSGQGARTEAFF.

This chain connects TRBV28 to TRBJ1-3; D remains unclear. The V gene's germline CDR1 is MDHEN and CDR2 SYDVKM. Trimming took off 6 bases at V and 0 bases at J, with 12 bases between the two ends. The CDR3 loop spans 15 amino acids. CDR3 in amino acids: CASSTSYVSGNTIYF. CDR3 DNA: TGTGCCAGCAGCACGTCCTATGTCTCTGGAAACACCATATATTTT.

Turning to this clone: The junction differs from germline at one of its ends, possibly a read error. The rearrangement joins TRBV7-7 to TRBJ2-5; the D gene is possibly TRBD1 (6 bases). The CDR3 extends over 13 amino acids. Per the germline V gene, CDR1 is SSHAT and CDR2 is FNYEAQ (reference sequence). The CDR3 nucleotides read TGTGCTAGCAGCGCCCTAGGGGGTGAGACCCAGTACTTC. Its protein is CASSALGGETQYF. The full variable domain, in which reference TRBV7-7 and TRBJ2-5 provide the parts outside the CDR3, is GAGVSQSPRYKVTKRGQDVTLRCDPISSHATLYWYQQALGQGPEFLTYFNYEAQPDKSGLPSDRFSAERPEGSISTLTIQRTEQRDSAMYRCASSALGGETQYFGPGTRLLVL.

The V call is TRBV29-1, the J call TRBJ2-5, with 7 bases matching TRBD1. Per the germline V gene, CDR1 is SQVTM and CDR2 is ANQGSEA. The junction had 2 bases not matched to a gene; V was cut back by 3 bases and J by 1 base. The CDR3 consists of 13 residues. CDR3 sequence reads: CSVEDRIQETQYF. The CDR3 DNA sequence: TGCAGCGTTGAGGACAGGATCCAAGAGACCCAGTACTTC.

This chain uses TRBV7-6 with TRBJ2-5; D is possibly TRBD1 or TRBD2 (5 bases each). V lost 3 bases and J 2 bases, leaving 19 bases between the germline ends. The germline gives CDR1 SGHVS, CDR2 FNYEAQ. The CDR3 runs to 17 residues. The CDR3: CASSFRDPADGQETQYF. CDR3 nucleotides: TGTGCCAGCAGCTTCCGGGACCCAGCGGATGGGCAAGAGACCCAGTACTTC.

V usage is TRBV7-3 and J usage is TRBJ2-7; a weak D match, TRBD1 (6 bases). The germline V and J ends were trimmed by 5 bases and 2 bases, with 13 bases remaining between them. The CDR3 contains 14 residues. Germline V gives CDR1 SGHTA, CDR2 FQGTGA. Written as DNA, the CDR3 is TGTGCCAGCAGCCCAGACAGGTATACCTACGAGCAGTACTTC. The encoded protein is CASSPDRYTYEQYF.